This TCR beta chain derives from a study of metastatic and nonmetastatic thyroid tumors. Whole-study context: Where malignant and benign thyroid patients were concerned, repertoires were compared across blood and tumor or nodule tissue.

The V and J ends lost 5 bases and 6 bases respectively, with 8 bases between them. This CDR3 comprises 13 residues. Germline assignment: CDR1 MDHEN and CDR2 SYDVKM. This clone was found many times. Before thyroid surgery, none of the patients had received any treatment. Methods used by the authors: Differences in CDR3 between clinicopathological groups were drawn on to build a classifier intended to discriminate distant-metastatic papillary thyroid cancer patients. TCRdb redid the clone calls on the PCR reads using MiXCR. These V and J calls derive from TCRdb rather than the authors' analysis. The top ten hold 13% to 15% of the sample, which has roughly 25,000 clones, roughly 13% seen once.

J is TRBJ1-6 and V is TRBV28, with unresolved D. The sequence derives from a female donor with papillary thyroid cancer or a benign thyroid nodule (not recorded which). Some clones in this sample may be carry-over from other donors' samples. The sequenced sample was blood. Here the CDR3 reads CASSPVSNSPLHF. CDR3 DNA sequence: TGTGCCAGCAGTCCGGTGTCTAATTCACCCCTCCACTTT.